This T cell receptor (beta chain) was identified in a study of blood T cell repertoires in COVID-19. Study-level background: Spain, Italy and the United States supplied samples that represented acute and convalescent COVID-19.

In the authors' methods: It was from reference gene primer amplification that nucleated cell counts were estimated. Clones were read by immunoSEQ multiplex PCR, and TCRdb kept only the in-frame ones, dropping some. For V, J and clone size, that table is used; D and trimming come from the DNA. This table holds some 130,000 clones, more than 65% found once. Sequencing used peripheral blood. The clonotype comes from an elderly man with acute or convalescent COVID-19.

This CDR3 is CASSQARVSSMEQYF. The CDR3 DNA is TGCGCCAGCAGCCAAGCCAGGGTATCATCTATGGAGCAGTACTTC. This rearrangement joins TRBV4-1 to TRBJ2-7, with D tentatively TRBD1 (5 bases). Per germline, CDR1 MGHRA and CDR2 YSYEKL. The CDR3 is 15 amino acids. V was clipped by 1 base and J by 7 bases, with 17 bases between them.